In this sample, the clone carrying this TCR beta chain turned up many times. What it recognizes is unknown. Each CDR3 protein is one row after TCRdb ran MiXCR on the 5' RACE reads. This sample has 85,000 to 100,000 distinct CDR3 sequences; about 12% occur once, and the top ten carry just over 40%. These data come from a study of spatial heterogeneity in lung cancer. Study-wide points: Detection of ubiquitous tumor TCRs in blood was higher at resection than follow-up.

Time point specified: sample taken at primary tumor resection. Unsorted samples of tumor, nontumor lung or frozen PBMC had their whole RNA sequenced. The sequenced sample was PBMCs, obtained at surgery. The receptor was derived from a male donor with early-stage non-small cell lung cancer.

The CDR3 sequence is CASREQDTPQQYF. In DNA, the CDR3 is TGCGCCAGCAGGGAGCAGGACACCCCCCAGCAGTACTTC. The rearrangement uses TRBV5-1 and TRBJ2-7; weak D call: TRBD1 (5 bases). The CDR3 has 13 amino acids. Germline loops: CDR1 SGHRS, CDR2 YFSETQ. Between the trimmed V and J ends, which lost 5 bases and 8 bases, there was a span of 17 bases. Complete variable domain (other parts from reference TRBV5-1 and TRBJ2-7): KAGVTQTPRYLIKTRGQQVTLSCSPISGHRSVSWYQQTPGQGLQFLFEYFSETQRNKGNFPGRFSGRQFSNSRSEMNVSTLELGDSALYLCASREQDTPQQYFGPGTRLTVT.